This T cell receptor beta chain appears in the sequencing data of a study of response to subunit inactivated influenza vaccine. Whole-study results and caveats: With each seasonal influenza vaccination, the authors suggested, few new T cells are recruited.

V lost 3 bases, J lost 3 bases, and 7 bases stayed unmatched. The CDR3 spans 16 residues. TCRdb reprocessed the RT-PCR reads via MiXCR and lists one record per CDR3 protein. The data contain 650,000 or so distinct CDR3 sequences, 12% to 15% of them seen just once; the ten biggest clones take up less than 9%. Turning to this clonotype: Its target is not known.

The source material was PBMCs from blood, sampled 14 days before vaccination. This TCR was sampled from a man aged 50-60 years who received an inactivated influenza vaccine. The V gene is TRBV12-3 or TRBV12-4, the J gene TRBJ2-5; 10 nucleotides align to TRBD2. The CDR3 nucleotides read TGTGCCAGCAGTTTGATTAGCGGGGGGCTGAAAGAGACCCAGTACTTC. Its translation: CASSLISGGLKETQYF.